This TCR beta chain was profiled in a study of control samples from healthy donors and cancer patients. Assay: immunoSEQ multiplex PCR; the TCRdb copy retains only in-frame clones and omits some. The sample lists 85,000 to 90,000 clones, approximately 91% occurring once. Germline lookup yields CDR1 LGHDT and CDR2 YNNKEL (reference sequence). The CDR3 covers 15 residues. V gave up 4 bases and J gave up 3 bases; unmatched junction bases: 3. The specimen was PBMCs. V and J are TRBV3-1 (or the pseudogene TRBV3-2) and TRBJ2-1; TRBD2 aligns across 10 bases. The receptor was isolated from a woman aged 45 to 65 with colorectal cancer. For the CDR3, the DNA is TGTGCCAGCAGCCCTTTAGCGGGGGGCTACAATGAGCAGTTCTTC. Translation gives CASSPLAGGYNEQFF.